The entry that follows covers one TCR beta chain sequence. This sample was taken from a study of tissue T cells after allogeneic stem cell transplantation. Study-level background: Pre-transplant PBMCs were recipient-derived, available from roughly five GVHD patients.

V lost 6 bases and J lost 3; bases outside the gene matches: 6. Germline-derived CDR1 and CDR2 are SNHLY and FYNNEI. The CDR3 extends over 14 amino acids. Here immunoSEQ multiplex PCR was the method, and the copy in TCRdb shows in-frame clones only, minus some. The repertoire holds 42,000 or so clones, with 92% as singletons. The TCR was taken from a woman aged 35 to 69 who later had graft-versus-host disease after an allogeneic stem cell transplant. The V and J genes are TRBV2 and TRBJ1-2, with 8 bases matching TRBD1. Sequencing used blood, obtained before transplantation. CDR3 nucleotide sequence: TGTGCCAGCAGGCGGCAGGGGGCACACTATGGCTACACCTTC. This sequence encodes CASRRQGAHYGYTF.